This entry concerns a single T cell receptor beta chain. These data belong to a study of OX40 agonist ivuxolimab in advanced cancers. Profiling relied on immunoSEQ multiplex PCR, and the TCRdb table lists in-frame clones only, not all of them. The table shows roughly 23,000 clones, with 83% occurring only once. The source was CD4+ or CD8+ T cells sorted from blood, collected in a trial of the OX40 agonist ivuxolimab. This sequence originates from an adult with an advanced solid tumor such as melanoma, head and neck, liver or kidney cancer.

In DNA form, the CDR3 reads TGTGCCAGCAGCTTGGGGGACCTATCGAGGTACGAGCAGTACTTC. Protein: CASSLGDLSRYEQYF. V is TRBV7-9 and J is TRBJ2-7; perhaps D is TRBD1 or TRBD2 (5 bases each). The germline V and J ends were trimmed by 3 bases and 4 bases, with 16 bases remaining between them. Per germline, CDR1 SEHNR and CDR2 FQNEAQ (reference sequence). This CDR3 is 15 amino acids long.